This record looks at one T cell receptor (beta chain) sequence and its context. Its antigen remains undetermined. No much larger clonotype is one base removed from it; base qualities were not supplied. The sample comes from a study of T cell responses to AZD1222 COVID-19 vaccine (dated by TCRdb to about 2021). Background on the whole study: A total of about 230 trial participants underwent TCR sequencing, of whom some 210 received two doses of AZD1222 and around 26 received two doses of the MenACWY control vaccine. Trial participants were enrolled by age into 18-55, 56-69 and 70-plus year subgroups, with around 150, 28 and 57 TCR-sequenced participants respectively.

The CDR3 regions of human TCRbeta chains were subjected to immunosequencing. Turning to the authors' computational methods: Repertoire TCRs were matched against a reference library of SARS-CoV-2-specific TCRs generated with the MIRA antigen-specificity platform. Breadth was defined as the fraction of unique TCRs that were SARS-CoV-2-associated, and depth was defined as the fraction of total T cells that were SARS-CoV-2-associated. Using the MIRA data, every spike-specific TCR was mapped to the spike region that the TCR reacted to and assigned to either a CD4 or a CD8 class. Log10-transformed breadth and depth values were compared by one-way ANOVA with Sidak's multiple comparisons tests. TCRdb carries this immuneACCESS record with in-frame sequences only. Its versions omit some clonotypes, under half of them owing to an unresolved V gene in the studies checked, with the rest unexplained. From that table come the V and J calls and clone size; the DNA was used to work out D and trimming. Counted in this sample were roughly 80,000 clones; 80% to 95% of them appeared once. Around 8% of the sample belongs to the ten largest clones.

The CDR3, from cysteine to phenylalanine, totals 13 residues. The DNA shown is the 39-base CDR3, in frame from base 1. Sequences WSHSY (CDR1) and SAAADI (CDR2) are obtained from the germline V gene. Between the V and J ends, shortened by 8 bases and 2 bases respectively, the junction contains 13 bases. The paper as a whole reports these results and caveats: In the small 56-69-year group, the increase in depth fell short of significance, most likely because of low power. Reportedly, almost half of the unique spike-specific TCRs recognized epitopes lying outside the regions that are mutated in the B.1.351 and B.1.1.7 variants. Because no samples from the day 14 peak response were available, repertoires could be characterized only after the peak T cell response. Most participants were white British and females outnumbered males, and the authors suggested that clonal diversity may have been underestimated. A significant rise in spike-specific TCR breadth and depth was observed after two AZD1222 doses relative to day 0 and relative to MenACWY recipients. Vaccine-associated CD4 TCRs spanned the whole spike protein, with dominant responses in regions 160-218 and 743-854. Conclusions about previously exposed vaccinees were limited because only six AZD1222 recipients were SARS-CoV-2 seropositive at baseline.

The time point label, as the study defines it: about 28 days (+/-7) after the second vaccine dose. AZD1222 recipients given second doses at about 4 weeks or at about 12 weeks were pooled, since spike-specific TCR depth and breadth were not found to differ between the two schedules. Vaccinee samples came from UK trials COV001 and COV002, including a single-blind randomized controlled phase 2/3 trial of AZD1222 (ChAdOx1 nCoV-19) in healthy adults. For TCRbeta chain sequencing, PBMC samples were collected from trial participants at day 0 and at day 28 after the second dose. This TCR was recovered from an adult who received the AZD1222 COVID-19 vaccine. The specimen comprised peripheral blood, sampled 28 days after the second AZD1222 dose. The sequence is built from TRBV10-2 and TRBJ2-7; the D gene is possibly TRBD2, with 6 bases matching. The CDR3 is CASDGGTAYEQYF. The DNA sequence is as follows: TGCGCCAGCGATGGCGGGACCGCCTACGAGCAGTACTTC.